Listed below are T cell receptor beta chains from one sample, sequenced in a study of PD-L1 blockade in urothelial cancer. Assay used: immunoSEQ multiplex PCR; TCRdb lists only in-frame clones, some missing. The repertoire includes approximately 70,000 clones, about four fifths of them detected once, and approximately 10% sits in the top ten. The sequenced sample was PBMCs, obtained around atezolizumab (anti-PD-L1) treatment. These receptors came from a woman in her 70s with urothelial cancer. Both conserved end residues are part of each CDR3. The order of the fields is J gene, V gene, D gene, clone size, CDR3 DNA, CDR3 protein. D genes are given only for firm matches. Only some rows state a clone size, as once, few, many or a class for expanded clones.

j_gene: TRBJ2-7
v_gene: TRBV11-3
d_gene: TRBD2
abundance: NA
CDR3nt: TGTGCCAGCAGCTTATTGCGGGGGAACTCCTACGAGCAGTACTTC
CDR3aa: CASSLLRGNSYEQYF

j_gene: TRBJ2-7
v_gene: TRBV27
d_gene: TRBD1
abundance: once
CDR3nt: TGTGCCAGCAGCGAGACAGGGGGCGTTCCCTGGGCCTACGAGCAGTACTTC
CDR3aa: CASSETGGVPWAYEQYF

j_gene: TRBJ2-7
v_gene: TRBV27
d_gene: TRBD2
abundance: once
CDR3nt: TGTGCCAGCAGTTGGTTCGGGGCTAGCGGGAACGAGCAGTACTTC
CDR3aa: CASSWFGASGNEQYF

j_gene: TRBJ2-1
v_gene: TRBV25-1
d_gene: NA
abundance: NA
CDR3nt: TGTGCCAGCATCAACAGGGTGCATGAGCAGTTCTTC
CDR3aa: CASINRVHEQFF

j_gene: TRBJ2-7
v_gene: TRBV7-8
d_gene: TRBD1
abundance: NA
CDR3nt: TGTGCCAGCAATACAGGGGGCTTAGAGCAGTACTTC
CDR3aa: CASNTGGLEQYF

j_gene: TRBJ1-1
v_gene: TRBV5-1
d_gene: TRBD1
abundance: NA
CDR3nt: TGCGCCAGCAGCCTACAGGGGGCGGACACTGAAGCTTTCTTT
CDR3aa: CASSLQGADTEAFF

j_gene: TRBJ2-4
v_gene: TRBV29-1
d_gene: TRBD2
abundance: NA
CDR3nt: TGCAGCGTTGTGGGACTAGCGGGAGGCCGGGGTGCCAAAAACATTCAGTACTTC
CDR3aa: CSVVGLAGGRGAKNIQYF

j_gene: TRBJ1-2
v_gene: TRBV30
d_gene: NA
abundance: NA
CDR3nt: TGTGCCTGGAGTGTCCAATATAGGGGCTATGGCTACACCTTC
CDR3aa: CAWSVQYRGYGYTF

j_gene: TRBJ2-1
v_gene: TRBV18
d_gene: TRBD2
abundance: NA
CDR3nt: TGTGCCAGCTCACCCCCCGGTCTAGCGGGGGGAGGGGCCTACAATGAGCAGTTCTTC
CDR3aa: CASSPPGLAGGGAYNEQFF

j_gene: TRBJ1-6
v_gene: TRBV7-8
d_gene: TRBD1
abundance: NA
CDR3nt: TGTGCCAGCAGCTTGCTGGGACAGGGAGAATCACCCCTCCACTTT
CDR3aa: CASSLLGQGESPLHF

j_gene: TRBJ1-5
v_gene: TRBV10-2
d_gene: TRBD1
abundance: NA
CDR3nt: TGCGCCAGCAGTGAGCGTTGGACAGGGGGAAGCAATCAGCCCCAGCATTTT
CDR3aa: CASSERWTGGSNQPQHF

j_gene: TRBJ2-3
v_gene: TRBV30
d_gene: NA
abundance: NA
CDR3nt: TGTGCCTGGTCTGGACAGCGCACAGATACGCAGTATTTT
CDR3aa: CAWSGQRTDTQYF

j_gene: TRBJ1-2
v_gene: TRBV4-3
d_gene: TRBD1
abundance: NA
CDR3nt: TGCGCCAGCAGCCAAGATAGGACAGGGTATGATGGCTACACCTTC
CDR3aa: CASSQDRTGYDGYTF

j_gene: TRBJ2-7
v_gene: TRBV5-4
d_gene: NA
abundance: NA
CDR3nt: TGTGCCAGCAGCCAGGCGGGCGGGACCCCGTTCTACGAGCAGTACTTC
CDR3aa: CASSQAGGTPFYEQYF

j_gene: TRBJ1-4
v_gene: TRBV10-3
d_gene: TRBD1
abundance: NA
CDR3nt: TGTGCCATCAGTGAGGGACAGGGGGCAGCGGGTAATGAAAAACTGTTTTTT
CDR3aa: CAISEGQGAAGNEKLFF

j_gene: TRBJ2-7
v_gene: TRBV9
d_gene: TRBD2
abundance: NA
CDR3nt: TGTGCCAGCAGCGTTACTAGCGGGGGCTTCGACGAGCAGTACTTC
CDR3aa: CASSVTSGGFDEQYF

j_gene: TRBJ2-1
v_gene: TRBV28
d_gene: NA
abundance: NA
CDR3nt: TGTGCCAGCAGCTGGCACAATGAGCAGTTCTTC
CDR3aa: CASSWHNEQFF

j_gene: TRBJ2-7
v_gene: TRBV6-1
d_gene: TRBD1
abundance: NA
CDR3nt: TGTGCCAGCAGTCTCGGGACAGGACCCTACGAGCAGTACTTC
CDR3aa: CASSLGTGPYEQYF

j_gene: TRBJ2-2
v_gene: TRBV5-4
d_gene: TRBD2
abundance: NA
CDR3nt: TGTGCCAGCAGCTTGGAAGGGAGGGCCCGAAGAGAGGCCGGGGAGCTGTTTTTT
CDR3aa: CASSLEGRARREAGELFF

j_gene: TRBJ2-7
v_gene: TRBV2
d_gene: TRBD2
abundance: once
CDR3nt: TGTGCCAGCAGTGAAGGTCTAGCGGGAGCCCGCGAGCAGTACTTC
CDR3aa: CASSEGLAGAREQYF

j_gene: TRBJ1-3
v_gene: TRBV6-1
d_gene: NA
abundance: NA
CDR3nt: TGTGCCAGCCATTCATCAGGAAACACCATATATTTT
CDR3aa: CASHSSGNTIYF

j_gene: TRBJ2-4
v_gene: TRBV19
d_gene: NA
abundance: NA
CDR3nt: TGTGCCAGTAGTACTCGTAGAGCCAAAAACATTCAGTACTTC
CDR3aa: CASSTRRAKNIQYF

j_gene: TRBJ2-7
v_gene: TRBV6-6
d_gene: NA
abundance: once
CDR3nt: TGTGCCAGCAGTTACTCACAGGCGAGCTCCTACGAGCAGTACTTC
CDR3aa: CASSYSQASSYEQYF

j_gene: TRBJ2-5
v_gene: TRBV18
d_gene: NA
abundance: NA
CDR3nt: TGTGCCAGCTCACCACCGACAGAACAAGAGACCCAGTACTTC
CDR3aa: CASSPPTEQETQYF

j_gene: TRBJ1-1
v_gene: TRBV6-6
d_gene: NA
abundance: NA
CDR3nt: TGTGCCAGCAGCCTTTTTACAGGCACTGAAGCTTTCTTT
CDR3aa: CASSLFTGTEAFF

j_gene: TRBJ2-1
v_gene: TRBV11-2
d_gene: NA
abundance: NA
CDR3nt: TGTGCCAGCAGCTTCGCCGGGAAGGGTGAGCAGTTCTTC
CDR3aa: CASSFAGKGEQFF

j_gene: TRBJ1-1
v_gene: TRBV28
d_gene: NA
abundance: NA
CDR3nt: TGTGCCAGCAGTTTCCCCCTTCGAGGCACTGAAGCTTTCTTT
CDR3aa: CASSFPLRGTEAFF

j_gene: TRBJ1-3
v_gene: TRBV6-1
d_gene: TRBD1
abundance: NA
CDR3nt: TGTGCCATAAGGACAGGGGGAGGCTCTGGAAACACCATATATTTT
CDR3aa: CAIRTGGGSGNTIYF

j_gene: TRBJ2-7
v_gene: TRBV4-1
d_gene: NA
abundance: NA
CDR3nt: TGCGCCAGCAGCCAAGATCTAGGAGGGTACGAGCAGTACTTC
CDR3aa: CASSQDLGGYEQYF